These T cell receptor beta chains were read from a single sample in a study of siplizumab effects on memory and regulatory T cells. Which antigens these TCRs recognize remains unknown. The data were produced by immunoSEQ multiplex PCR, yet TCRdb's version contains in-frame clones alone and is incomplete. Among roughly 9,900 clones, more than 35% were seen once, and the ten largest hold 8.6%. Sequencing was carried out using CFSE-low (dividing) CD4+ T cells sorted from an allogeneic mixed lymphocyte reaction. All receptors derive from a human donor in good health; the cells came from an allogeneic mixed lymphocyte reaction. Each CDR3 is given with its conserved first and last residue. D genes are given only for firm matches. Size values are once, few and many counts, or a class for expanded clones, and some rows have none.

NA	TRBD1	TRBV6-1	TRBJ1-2	TGTGCCAGCAGTTTGACAGGGGGCAATGGCTACACCTTC	CASSLTGGNGYTF
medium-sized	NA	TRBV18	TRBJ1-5	TGTGCCAGCTCACCATCTGCTGCGAGGGAACCCCAGCATTTT	CASSPSAAREPQHF
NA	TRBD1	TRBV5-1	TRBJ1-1	TGCGCCAGCGGACAGGGGTCGCGGGGCACTGAAGCTTTCTTT	CASGQGSRGTEAFF
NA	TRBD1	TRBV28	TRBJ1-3	TGTGCCAGCAGTTTAATAAGGGGACAGGCTGGAAACACCATATATTTT	CASSLIRGQAGNTIYF
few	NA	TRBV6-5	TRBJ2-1	TGTGCCAGCAGAGGAGATAGGGAGTTCGATGAGCAGTTCTTC	CASRGDREFDEQFF
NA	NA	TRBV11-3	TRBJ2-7	TGTGCCAGCAGCTTAGTTCGGGGAGGCGAGCAGTACTTC	CASSLVRGGEQYF
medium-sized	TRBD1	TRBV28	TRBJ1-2	TGTGCCAGCAGTTTCCCGTCCGGGACAGCTAACTATGGCTACACCTTC	CASSFPSGTANYGYTF
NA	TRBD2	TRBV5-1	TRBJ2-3	TGCGCCAGCAGCTTGGCCGGGACTAGCGGGACGGATACGCAGTATTTT	CASSLAGTSGTDTQYF
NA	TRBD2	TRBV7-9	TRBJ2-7	TGTGCCAGCAGCATGCTAGCGGGGTCCTACGAGCAGTACTTC	CASSMLAGSYEQYF
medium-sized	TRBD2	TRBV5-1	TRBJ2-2	TGCGCCAGCAGCTTGACCAGCGGGGGGAACACCGGGGAGCTGTTTTTT	CASSLTSGGNTGELFF
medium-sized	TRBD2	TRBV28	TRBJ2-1	TGTGCCAGCAGTTTATCGGGGCTAGCGGGAGGAGATGAGCAGTTCTTC	CASSLSGLAGGDEQFF
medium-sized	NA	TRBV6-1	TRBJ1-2	TGTGCCAGCAGTGAAGCCGGGCATGGTTATGGCTACACCTTC	CASSEAGHGYGYTF
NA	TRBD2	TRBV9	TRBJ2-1	TGTGCCAGCAACCTCGGACTAGCGGGAGGGCCACATGAGCAGTTCTTC	CASNLGLAGGPHEQFF
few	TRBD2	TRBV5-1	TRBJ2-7	TGCGCCAGCAGCCGGACTAGCGGATACGAGCAGTACTTC	CASSRTSGYEQYF
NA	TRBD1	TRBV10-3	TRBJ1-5	TGTGCCAGCAGTGAATCGACAGGGGGCGGGGGTCAGCCCCAGCATTTT	CASSESTGGGGQPQHF
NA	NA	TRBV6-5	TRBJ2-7	TGTGCCAGCAGCCGATCCGGGAGCTCCTACGAGCAGTACTTC	CASSRSGSSYEQYF
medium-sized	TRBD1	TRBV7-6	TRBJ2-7	TGTGCCAGCAGCTCGACAGGGTTCGAGCAGTACTTC	CASSSTGFEQYF
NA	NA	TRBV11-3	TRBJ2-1	TGTGCCAGCAGCTTAGTTTTTCAAAACAATGAGCAGTTCTTC	CASSLVFQNNEQFF
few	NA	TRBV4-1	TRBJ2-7	TGCGCCAGCAGCCAGGCGACGCGCACCTACGAGCAGTACTTC	CASSQATRTYEQYF
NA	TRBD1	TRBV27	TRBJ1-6	TGTGCCAGCAGGTACAGGGGGCCTAATTCACCCCTCCACTTT	CASRYRGPNSPLHF
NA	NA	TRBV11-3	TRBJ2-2	TGTGCCAGCAGCTTAGATTTGGCAGGGACCGGGGAGCTGTTTTTT	CASSLDLAGTGELFF